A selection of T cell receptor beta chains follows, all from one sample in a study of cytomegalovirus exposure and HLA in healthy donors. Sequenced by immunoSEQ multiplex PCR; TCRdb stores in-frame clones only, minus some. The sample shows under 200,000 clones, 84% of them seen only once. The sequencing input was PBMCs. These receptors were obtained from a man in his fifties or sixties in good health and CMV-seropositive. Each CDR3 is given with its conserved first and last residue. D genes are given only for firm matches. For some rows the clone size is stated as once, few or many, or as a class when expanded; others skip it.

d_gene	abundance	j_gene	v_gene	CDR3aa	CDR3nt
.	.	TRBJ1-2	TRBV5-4	CASSLAVNGHYGYTF	TGTGCCAGCAGCTTGGCTGTTAATGGGCACTATGGCTACACCTTC
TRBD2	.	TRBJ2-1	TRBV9	CASSFQAGVGNEQFF	TGTGCCAGCAGCTTCCAAGCGGGAGTGGGCAATGAGCAGTTCTTC
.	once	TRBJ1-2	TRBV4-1	CASSQDDSEDYGYTF	TGCGCCAGCAGCCAAGATGATTCGGAGGACTATGGCTACACCTTC
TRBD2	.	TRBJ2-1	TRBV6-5	CASSYSGTSGAEQFF	TGTGCCAGCAGTTACTCAGGGACTAGCGGGGCCGAGCAGTTCTTC
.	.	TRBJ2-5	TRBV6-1	CASSPIAVVGETQYF	TGTGCCAGCAGTCCTATAGCGGTCGTGGGGGAGACCCAGTACTTC
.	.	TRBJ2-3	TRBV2	CASGLFGDTQYF	TGTGCCAGCGGGCTTTTTGGAGATACGCAGTATTTT
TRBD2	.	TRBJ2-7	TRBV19	CASSISGTSVYEQYF	TGTGCCAGTAGTATTTCCGGGACTAGCGTCTACGAGCAGTACTTC
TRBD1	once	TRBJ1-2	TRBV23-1	CASSQSKRGRDGYTF	TGCGCCAGCAGTCAATCGAAGAGGGGGCGGGATGGCTACACCTTC
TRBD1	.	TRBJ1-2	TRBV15	CATSSDRGYGYTF	TGTGCCACCAGCAGTGACAGGGGTTATGGCTACACCTTC
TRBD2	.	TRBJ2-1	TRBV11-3	CASSLRAGEYNEQFF	TGTGCCAGCAGCTTACGAGCGGGAGAGTACAATGAGCAGTTCTTC
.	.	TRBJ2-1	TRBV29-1	CSTRVSYNEQFF	TGCAGCACCAGGGTGTCCTACAATGAGCAGTTCTTC